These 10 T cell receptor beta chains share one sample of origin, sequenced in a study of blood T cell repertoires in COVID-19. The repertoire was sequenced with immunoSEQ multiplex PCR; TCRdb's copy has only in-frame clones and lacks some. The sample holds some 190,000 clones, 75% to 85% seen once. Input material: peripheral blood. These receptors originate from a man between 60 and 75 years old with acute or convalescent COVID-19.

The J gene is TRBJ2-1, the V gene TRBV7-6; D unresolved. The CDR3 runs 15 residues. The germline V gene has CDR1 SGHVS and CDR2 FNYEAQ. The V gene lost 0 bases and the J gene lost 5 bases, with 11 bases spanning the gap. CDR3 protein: CASSLAPSRDNEQFF. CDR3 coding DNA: TGTGCCAGCAGCTTAGCGCCGTCCCGGGACAATGAGCAGTTCTTC.

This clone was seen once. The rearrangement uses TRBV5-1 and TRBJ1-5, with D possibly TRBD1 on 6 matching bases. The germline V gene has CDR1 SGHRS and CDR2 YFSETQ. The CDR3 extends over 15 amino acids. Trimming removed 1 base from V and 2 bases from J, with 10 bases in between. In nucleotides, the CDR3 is TGCGCCAGCAGCTTGCAACAGGGAGGCAATCAGCCCCAGCATTTT. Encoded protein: CASSLQQGGNQPQHF.

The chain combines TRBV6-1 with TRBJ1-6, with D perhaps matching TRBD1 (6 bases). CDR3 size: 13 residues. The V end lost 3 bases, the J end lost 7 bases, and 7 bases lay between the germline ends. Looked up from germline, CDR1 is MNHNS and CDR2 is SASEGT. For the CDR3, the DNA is TGTGCCAGCAGTGAGGGGGCGAATTCACCCCTCCACTTT. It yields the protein CASSEGANSPLHF.

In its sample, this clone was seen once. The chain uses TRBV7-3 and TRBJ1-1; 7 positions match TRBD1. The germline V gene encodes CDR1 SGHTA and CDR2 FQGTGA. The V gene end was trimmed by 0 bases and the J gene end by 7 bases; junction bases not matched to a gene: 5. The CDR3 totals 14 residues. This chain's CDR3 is CASSLTGTELEAFF. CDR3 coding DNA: TGTGCCAGCAGCTTAACCGGGACAGAACTTGAAGCTTTCTTT. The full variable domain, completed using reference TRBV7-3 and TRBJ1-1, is GAGVSQTPSNKVTEKGKYVELRCDPISGHTALYWYRQSLGQGPEFLIYFQGTGAADDSGLPNDRFFAVRPEGSVSTLKIQRTERGDSAVYLCASSLTGTELEAFFGQGTRLTVV.

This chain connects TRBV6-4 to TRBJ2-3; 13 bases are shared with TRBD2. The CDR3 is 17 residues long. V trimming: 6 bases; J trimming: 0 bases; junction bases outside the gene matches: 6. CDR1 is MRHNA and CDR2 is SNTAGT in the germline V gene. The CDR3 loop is CASRPGTSGTSTDTQYF. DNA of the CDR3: TGTGCCAGCAGACCCGGGACTAGCGGGACTAGCACAGATACGCAGTATTTT.

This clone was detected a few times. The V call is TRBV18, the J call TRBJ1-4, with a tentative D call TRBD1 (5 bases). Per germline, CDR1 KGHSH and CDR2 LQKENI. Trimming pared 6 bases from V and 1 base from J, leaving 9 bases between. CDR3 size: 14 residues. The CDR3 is CASSPGQTNEKLFF. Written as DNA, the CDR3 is TGTGCCAGCTCCCCAGGGCAAACTAATGAAAAACTGTTTTTT.

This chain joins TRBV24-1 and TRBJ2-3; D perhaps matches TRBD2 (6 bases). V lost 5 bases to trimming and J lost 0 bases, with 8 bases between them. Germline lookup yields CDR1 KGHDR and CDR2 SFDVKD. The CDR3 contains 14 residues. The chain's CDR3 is CATSGRGSTDTQYF. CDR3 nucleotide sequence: TGTGCCACCAGTGGTCGGGGGAGCACAGATACGCAGTATTTT.

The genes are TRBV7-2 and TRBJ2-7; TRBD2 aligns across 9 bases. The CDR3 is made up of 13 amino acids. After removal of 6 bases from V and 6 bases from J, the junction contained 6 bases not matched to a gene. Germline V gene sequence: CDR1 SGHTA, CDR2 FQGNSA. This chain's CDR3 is CASRGTSKSEQYF. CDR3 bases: TGTGCCAGCAGAGGGACTAGCAAGTCCGAGCAGTACTTC.

CDR3 residues: CASSLVAGGLTGELFF. The CDR3 DNA reads TGTGCCAGCAGCTTAGTAGCGGGGGGACTCACCGGGGAGCTGTTTTTT. This rearrangement joins TRBV11-3 to TRBJ2-2; TRBD2 matches 10 bases. V gave up 1 base and J gave up 4 bases; unmatched junction bases: 3. The CDR3 loop spans 16 amino acids. Per germline, CDR1 SGHNT and CDR2 YENEEA. Full variable domain (missing parts from reference TRBV11-3 and TRBJ2-2): EAGVVQSPRYKIIEKKQPVAFWCNPISGHNTLYWYLQNLGQGPELLIRYENEEAVDDSQLPKDRFSAERLKGVDSTLKIQPAELGDSAVYLCASSLVAGGLTGELFFGEGSRLTVL.

In nucleotides, the CDR3 is TGTGCCAGCAGGGCATTGACAGGGGCCGAATCACCCCTCCACTTT. It is translated as CASRALTGAESPLHF. The V and J genes are TRBV2 and TRBJ1-6, with 8 bases aligning to TRBD1. Trimming at V came to 6 bases and at J to 10 bases, leaving 11 bases not matched to a gene. Germline V lookup: CDR1 SNHLY, CDR2 FYNNEI. The length of the CDR3 is 15 residues.